A selection of T cell receptor beta chains follows, all from one sample in a study of OX40 agonist ivuxolimab in advanced cancers. Profiling relied on immunoSEQ multiplex PCR, and the TCRdb table lists in-frame clones only, not all of them. The table lists approximately 50,000 clones, roughly 88% of them singletons. Sequenced here: CD4+ or CD8+ T cells sorted from blood, sampled in a trial of the OX40 agonist ivuxolimab. These receptors all stem from an adult with an advanced solid tumor such as melanoma, head and neck, liver or kidney cancer. Both conserved end residues are trimmed from each CDR3.

V gene: TRBV6-1
CDR3 protein: ASSEMGGYEQY

V gene: TRBV19
CDR3 protein: ASSRGDSNTGELF

V gene: TRBV5-1
CDR3 protein: ASSLQGGYTEAF

V gene: TRBV5-1
CDR3 protein: ASSSLGTTEAF

V gene: TRBV25-1
CDR3 protein: ASSNIGSNQPQH

V gene: TRBV11-2
CDR3 protein: ASSLSSGPYNEQF

V gene: TRBV6-6
CDR3 protein: ASSRDIGANEKLF

V gene: TRBV15
CDR3 protein: ATSQAGSAGTDTQY

V gene: TRBV7-3
CDR3 protein: ASSPKTRSYNEQF

V gene: TRBV5-4
CDR3 protein: ASSRQTGVEAF

V gene: TRBV18
CDR3 protein: ASSPQPNTGELF

V gene: TRBV2
CDR3 protein: ASSEGRTDTQY

V gene: TRBV10-2
CDR3 protein: ASSDSFFGGSLSSYNEQF

V gene: TRBV7-9
CDR3 protein: ASTGGYAGNTIY

V gene: TRBV5-1
CDR3 protein: ASSLEERATDTQY

V gene: TRBV9
CDR3 protein: ASSASGQGFNTIY

V gene: TRBV28
CDR3 protein: ASSFEGNYGYT

V gene: TRBV4-3
CDR3 protein: ASSQFLGGQGIFGYT

V gene: TRBV28
CDR3 protein: ASSLRGQETQY

V gene: TRBV5-1
CDR3 protein: ASSVDRGIGEQY

V gene: TRBV7-2
CDR3 protein: ASSPRSDGYT

V gene: TRBV27
CDR3 protein: ASSFKVVDEQY

V gene: TRBV27
CDR3 protein: ASSSPGQSNSPLH

V gene: TRBV21-1
CDR3 protein: ASSKDKVSIRRPRRGEQF

V gene: TRBV5-4
CDR3 protein: ASSLDRGSGNTIY

V gene: TRBV5-1
CDR3 protein: ASSRQGAQTEAF

V gene: TRBV7-2
CDR3 protein: ASSPRTSGRRHEQY

V gene: TRBV4-1
CDR3 protein: ASSQSPLNTGELF

V gene: TRBV9
CDR3 protein: ASSVESGQGQETQY

V gene: TRBV5-6
CDR3 protein: ASSKERPGGVNTEAF

V gene: TRBV2
CDR3 protein: ASSDGPYGYT

V gene: TRBV6-6
CDR3 protein: ASSYQGGYT

V gene: TRBV2
CDR3 protein: ASNRGGNQPQH

V gene: TRBV10-2
CDR3 protein: ASSELAVANTGELF

V gene: TRBV7-2
CDR3 protein: ASSLGQPGGYGYT

V gene: TRBV5-5
CDR3 protein: ASSAKPGQGGETQY

V gene: TRBV6-1
CDR3 protein: ASSDRGPTDTQY

V gene: TRBV10-1
CDR3 protein: ASSDSAGGGKNIQY

V gene: TRBV7-2
CDR3 protein: ASSTRVGTPSPLH

V gene: TRBV4-2
CDR3 protein: ASSFQGEGYT

V gene: TRBV4-1
CDR3 protein: ASSQTSLNEKLF

V gene: TRBV27
CDR3 protein: ASSLSGTWRTGELF

V gene: TRBV4-2
CDR3 protein: ASSPGDSGANVLT

V gene: TRBV7-2
CDR3 protein: ASSSRRDYNTDTQY

V gene: TRBV7-2
CDR3 protein: ASSLRAGELF

V gene: TRBV11-1
CDR3 protein: ASRNRQAYNEQF

V gene: TRBV6-1
CDR3 protein: ASSEVGTPSGNTIY

V gene: TRBV2
CDR3 protein: ASRTDRNEQY

V gene: TRBV30
CDR3 protein: AWRVTRGPTYEQY

V gene: TRBV9
CDR3 protein: ASSVGGGFTDTQY

V gene: TRBV5-1
CDR3 protein: ASSLGGRSYNEQF

V gene: TRBV14
CDR3 protein: ASSQDITLAASYNEQF

V gene: TRBV18
CDR3 protein: ASSRDRTDSPLH